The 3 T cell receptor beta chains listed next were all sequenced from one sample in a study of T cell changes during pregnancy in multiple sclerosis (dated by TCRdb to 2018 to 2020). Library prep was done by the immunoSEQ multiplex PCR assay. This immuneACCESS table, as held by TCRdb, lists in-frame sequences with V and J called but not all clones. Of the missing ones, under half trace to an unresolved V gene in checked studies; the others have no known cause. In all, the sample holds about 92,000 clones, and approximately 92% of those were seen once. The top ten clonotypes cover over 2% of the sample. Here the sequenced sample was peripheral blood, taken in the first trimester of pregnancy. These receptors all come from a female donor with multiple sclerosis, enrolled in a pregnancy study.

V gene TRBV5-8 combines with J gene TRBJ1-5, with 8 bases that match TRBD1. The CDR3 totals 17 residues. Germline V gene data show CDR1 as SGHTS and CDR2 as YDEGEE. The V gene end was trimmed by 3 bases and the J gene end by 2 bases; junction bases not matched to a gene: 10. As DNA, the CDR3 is TGTGCCAGCAGCTGGGCGCAGGGGGCACTCGGCAATCAGCCCCAGCATTTT. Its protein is CASSWAQGALGNQPQHF. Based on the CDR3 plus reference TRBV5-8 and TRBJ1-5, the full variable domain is EAGVTQSPTHLIKTRGQQATLRCSPISGHTSVYWYQQALGLGLQFLLWYDEGEERNRGNFPPRFSGRQFPNYSSELNVNALELEDSALYLCASSWAQGALGNQPQHFGDGTRLSIL.

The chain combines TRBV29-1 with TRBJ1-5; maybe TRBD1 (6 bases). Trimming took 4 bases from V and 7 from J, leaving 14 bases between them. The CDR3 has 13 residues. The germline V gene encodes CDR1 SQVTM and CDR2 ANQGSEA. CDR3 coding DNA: TGCAGCGTTGCGTCGACAGGCGAACAGCCCCAGCATTTT. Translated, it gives CSVASTGEQPQHF.

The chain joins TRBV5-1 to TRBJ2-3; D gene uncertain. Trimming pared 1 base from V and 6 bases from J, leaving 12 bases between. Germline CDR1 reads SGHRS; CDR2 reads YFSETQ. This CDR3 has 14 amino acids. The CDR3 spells CASSLNWREDTQYF. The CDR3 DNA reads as TGCGCCAGCAGCTTGAATTGGAGAGAGGATACGCAGTATTTT. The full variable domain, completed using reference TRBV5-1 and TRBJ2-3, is KAGVTQTPRYLIKTRGQQVTLSCSPISGHRSVSWYQQTPGQGLQFLFEYFSETQRNKGNFPGRFSGRQFSNSRSEMNVSTLELGDSALYLCASSLNWREDTQYFGPGTRLTVL.